This T cell receptor (beta chain) was identified during a study of monozygotic twins with inflammatory bowel disease. Study-level results: Subtypes among T cells remained indistinguishable. IBD patients displayed reduced TCRbeta diversity (inverse Simpson) when set against healthy co-twins.

In germline, CDR1 is MNHEY, CDR2 SVGEGT. This CDR3 comprises 17 residues. Comments on this clonotype: Antigen unknown.

With eight separate reactions per sample, the authors made cDNA. Addition of UMIs with a 6-nucleotide sample barcode was achieved by template switching. TCRdb reprocessed the 5' RACE reads, keeping one entry per CDR3 protein, no DNA. In total, the table holds 400,000 to 500,000 distinct CDR3 sequences. The sequenced material came from blood. The chain joins TRBV6-2 or TRBV6-3 to TRBJ2-1; TCRdb's D call of TRBD2 is untestable without DNA. The origin of this receptor is a human donor with ulcerative colitis or Crohn's disease, or a healthy co-twin of an affected twin (not recorded which). The chain's CDR3 is CASSRPPSGRNYNEQFF.